The rows below give T cell receptor beta chains drawn from one sample of a study of identical twins. TCRdb processed the 5' RACE reads anew with MiXCR; each CDR3 protein has one entry. The data hold around 500,000 distinct CDR3 sequences, with about 14% observed a single time. The same data also contributed to another study, on yellow fever vaccine responses in identical twins.

Material for sequencing was CD4+ T cells sorted from blood. All receptors derive from a woman between 18 and 30 years old in good health. Both conserved end residues are part of each CDR3. The D gene is left open where the match is weak. Expanded clones are given a class, and other clones once, few, many or no size at all.

DNA	CDR3	size	J	V	length	D
TGTGCTAGCAGCTTAAATGAGGGAAGAGGCGAGACCCAGTACTTC	CASSLNEGRGETQYF	many	TRBJ2-5	TRBV7-7	15	NA
TGTGCCAGCAGCCCGCAACAGGCTTCCAACTATGGCTACACCTTC	CASSPQQASNYGYTF	NA	TRBJ1-2	TRBV4-2	15	NA
TGTGCCAGCAGACAGGGGGCTGGGACTAATGAAAAACTGTTTTTT	CASRQGAGTNEKLFF	NA	TRBJ1-4	TRBV6-1	15	TRBD1
TGTGCCAGCACTGGAACAGGACTGAGCCAAGAGACCCAGTACTTC	CASTGTGLSQETQYF	NA	TRBJ2-5	TRBV6-1	15	NA
TGCGCCAGCAGCCAATACCCACCGGGACAGCCTGGCACAGATACGCAGTATTTT	CASSQYPPGQPGTDTQYF	NA	TRBJ2-3	TRBV4-3	18	TRBD1
TGTGCCAGCAACCCAGGGGGTGGTAAGGAGCAGTACTTC	CASNPGGGKEQYF	few	TRBJ2-7	TRBV12-3/TRBV12-4	13	TRBD1
TGCGCCAGCAGCGGGCAAGGACAGGAAAGTTCACCCCTCCACTTT	CASSGQGQESSPLHF	many	TRBJ1-6	TRBV5-1	15	TRBD1
TGTGCCAGCAGATTACTAGCGGGAGTGTGGGAGCAGTACTTC	CASRLLAGVWEQYF	NA	TRBJ2-7	TRBV2	14	TRBD2
TGTGCCAGCAATTCCGGGACAGCATACAATGAGCAGTTCTTC	CASNSGTAYNEQFF	few	TRBJ2-1	TRBV2	14	TRBD1
TGCAGCGTCAAACCCGGGACAGGGGATCAGCCCCAGCATTTT	CSVKPGTGDQPQHF	NA	TRBJ1-5	TRBV29-1	14	TRBD1
TGTGCCAGCAGTAAAAGGACTTCCTACAATGAGCAGTTCTTC	CASSKRTSYNEQFF	NA	TRBJ2-1	TRBV6-2/TRBV6-3	14	NA
TGTGCCAGCAGCTTACTCCGGACCCCAGACAATGAGCAGTTCTTC	CASSLLRTPDNEQFF	NA	TRBJ2-1	TRBV7-2	15	NA
TGCGCCAGCCGACAGGGGGTAGGGAACACTGAAGCTTTCTTT	CASRQGVGNTEAFF	many	TRBJ1-1	TRBV5-1	14	TRBD1
TGTGCCAGCAGCCAAGAGTTTTATGGCTACACCTTC	CASSQEFYGYTF	NA	TRBJ1-2	TRBV3-1	12	NA
TGTGCCGCTGGGGAGACCCAGTACTTC	CAAGETQYF	NA	TRBJ2-5	TRBV10-3	9	NA
TGCAGTGCTGATTCCGGACAGACCCGCGAGCAGTACTTC	CSADSGQTREQYF	few	TRBJ2-7	TRBV20-1	13	NA
TGCAGTGCTCGGCTGACTAGCGGGAGGGCCTACGAGCAGTACTTC	CSARLTSGRAYEQYF	NA	TRBJ2-7	TRBV20-1	15	TRBD2